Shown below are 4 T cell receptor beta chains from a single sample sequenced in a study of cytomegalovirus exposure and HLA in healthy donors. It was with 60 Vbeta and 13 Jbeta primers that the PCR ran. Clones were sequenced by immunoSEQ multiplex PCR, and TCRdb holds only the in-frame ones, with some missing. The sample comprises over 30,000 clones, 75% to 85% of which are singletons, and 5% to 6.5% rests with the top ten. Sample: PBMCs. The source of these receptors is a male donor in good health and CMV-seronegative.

The CDR3 DNA is TGTGCCAGCAGTTACCCCGACAGGGAAGGGTCCTACGAGCAGTACTTC. It codes for CASSYPDREGSYEQYF. This chain joins TRBV6-6 and TRBJ2-7; TRBD1 matches at 7 bases. This CDR3 has 16 amino acids. The J segment lost 1 base and the V segment lost 2 bases, leaving 8 bases of the junction unmatched. From germline, CDR1 is MNHNY and CDR2 SVGAGI (reference sequence).

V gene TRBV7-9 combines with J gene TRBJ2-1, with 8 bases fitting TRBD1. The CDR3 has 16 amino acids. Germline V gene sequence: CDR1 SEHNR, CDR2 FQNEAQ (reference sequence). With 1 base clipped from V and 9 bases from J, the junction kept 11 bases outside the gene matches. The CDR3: CASSLERTGIRGEQFF. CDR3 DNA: TGTGCCAGCAGCTTAGAGAGGACAGGGATACGTGGTGAGCAGTTCTTC.

The CDR3 bases are TGTGCCAGCAATGGTAGGCATTTT. This translates into CASNGRHF. The chain employs TRBV6-4 and TRBJ1-5; D unresolved. The V and J ends lost 7 bases and 15 bases respectively, with 7 bases between them. CDR3 size: 8 residues. Germline V gene sequence: CDR1 MRHNA, CDR2 SNTAGT.

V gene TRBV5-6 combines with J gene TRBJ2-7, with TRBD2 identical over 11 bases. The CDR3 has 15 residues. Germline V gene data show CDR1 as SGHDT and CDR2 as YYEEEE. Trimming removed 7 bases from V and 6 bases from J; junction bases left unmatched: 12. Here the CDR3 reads CASGKTSGVRGEQYF. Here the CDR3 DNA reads TGTGCCAGCGGCAAGACTAGCGGGGTTAGGGGCGAGCAGTACTTC.